Below, one TCR beta chain is given with its context. Its target is not known. This sample is part of a study of OX40 agonist ivuxolimab in advanced cancers. Study-wide points: No antigen was identified for the clonally expanded peripheral T cells. Circulating CD4+ and CD8+ T cells showed clonal expansion by week 6 at 0.1 to 3.0 mg/kg.

It was autoimmune disease history or systemic immunosuppression that excluded patients. This table comes from immunoSEQ multiplex PCR, and its TCRdb copy is limited to in-frame clones, with some not included. The table shows about 96,000 clones, with 90% occurring only once. Germline V CDR1 and CDR2: SEHNR, FQNEAQ (reference sequence). CDR3 size: 16 residues. J was trimmed by 0 bases and V by 7 bases; bases with no gene match: 9. The clonotype comes from an adult with an advanced solid tumor such as melanoma, head and neck, liver or kidney cancer. The chain has TRBV7-9 and TRBJ1-3, with 7 bases aligning to TRBD1. The sample here was CD4+ or CD8+ T cells sorted from blood, taken in a trial of the OX40 agonist ivuxolimab. The CDR3 DNA sequence: TGTGCCAGCATCTCCTACAGGGACAGCTCTGGAAACACCATATATTTT. It codes for CASISYRDSSGNTIYF.